Below, 22 T cell receptor beta chains from the same sample are listed, as sequenced in a study of OX40 agonist ivuxolimab in advanced cancers. Only in-frame clones appear in the TCRdb table, and some are missing; sequencing was by immunoSEQ multiplex PCR. The sample records roughly 79,000 clones, about 85% being singletons. Source: CD4+ or CD8+ T cells sorted from blood, taken in a trial of the OX40 agonist ivuxolimab. All receptors derive from an adult with an advanced solid tumor such as melanoma, head and neck, liver or kidney cancer.

The chain recombines TRBV5-1 with TRBJ2-5, with 7 bases aligning to TRBD2. Per the germline V gene, CDR1 is SGHRS and CDR2 is YFSETQ. The CDR3 is made up of 14 amino acids. The J segment lost 3 bases and the V segment lost 4 bases, leaving 6 bases of the junction unmatched. The CDR3 reads CASSRLADKETQYF. The CDR3 DNA sequence: TGCGCCAGCAGCCGGCTAGCGGACAAAGAGACCCAGTACTTC.

This chain joins TRBV5-5 and TRBJ1-1; D perhaps matches TRBD1 (5 bases). CDR1 is SGHKS and CDR2 is YYEKEE in the germline V gene (reference sequence). This CDR3 contains 12 residues. Trimming took 2 bases from V and 7 from J, leaving 9 bases between them. The CDR3: CASSFQGGEAFF. Written as DNA, the CDR3 is TGTGCCAGCAGCTTTCAGGGAGGTGAAGCTTTCTTT. The full variable domain, in which reference TRBV5-5 and TRBJ1-1 provide the parts outside the CDR3, is DAGVTQSPTHLIKTRGQQVTLRCSPISGHKSVSWYQQVLGQGPQFIFQYYEKEERGRGNFPDRFSARQFPNYSSELNVNALLLGDSALYLCASSFQGGEAFFGQGTRLTVV.

As for this clone: Other nucleotide sequences in the sample specify the same CDR3. The chain employs TRBV7-2 and TRBJ2-1, with TRBD1 matching 9 bases. The V gene end was trimmed by 1 base and the J gene end by 3 bases; junction bases not matched to a gene: 1. This CDR3 region has 15 residues. Germline V gene sequence: CDR1 SGHTA, CDR2 FQGNSA. The CDR3 nucleotides read TGTGCCAGCAGCTTAGGGGGACAGGGCTACAATGAGCAGTTCTTC. It translates to CASSLGGQGYNEQFF. The variable domain in full, completed from reference TRBV7-2 and TRBJ2-1, reads GAGVSQSPSNKVTEKGKDVELRCDPISGHTALYWYRQSLGQGLEFLIYFQGNSAPDKSGLPSDRFSAERTGGSVSTLTIQRTQQEDSAVYLCASSLGGQGYNEQFFGPGTRLTVL.

The CDR3 DNA reads as TGTGCCAGCAGCCGGGACAGTGCCTACGAGCAGTACTTC. It translates to CASSRDSAYEQYF. The rearrangement uses TRBV7-9 and TRBJ2-7; 7 bases line up with TRBD1. With V trimmed by 5 bases and J by 2 bases, 3 bases remained unmatched. The germline CDR1 and CDR2 sequences are SEHNR and FQNEAQ (reference sequence). CDR3 length equals 13 residues.

The chain employs TRBV7-9 and TRBJ2-2, with 10 bases fitting TRBD1. This CDR3 region has 15 residues. Germline loops: CDR1 SEHNR, CDR2 FQNEAQ (reference sequence). V gave up 5 bases and J gave up 4 bases; unmatched junction bases: 4. CDR3 sequence: CASSTRTGGTGELFF. CDR3 DNA: TGTGCCAGCAGCACTCGGACAGGGGGCACCGGGGAGCTGTTTTTT.

V and J are TRBV29-1 and TRBJ1-3; D not resolved. The CDR3 covers 11 residues. V shed 1 base and J shed 4 bases, with 2 bases lying between them. Germline CDR1 reads SQVTM; CDR2 reads ANQGSEA. The CDR3 is CSVEVGNTIYF. Here the CDR3 DNA reads TGCAGCGTTGAAGTGGGAAACACCATATATTTT.

V gene TRBV27 combines with J gene TRBJ2-3; D is ambiguous. The CDR3 extends over 14 amino acids. Germline CDR1 reads MNHEY; CDR2 reads SMNVEV (reference sequence). V lost 4 bases to trimming and J lost 2 bases, with 10 bases between them. CDR3: CASSWSISTDTQYF. The CDR3 nucleotides are TGTGCCAGCAGTTGGAGCATCTCCACAGATACGCAGTATTTT.

The chain combines TRBV4-2 with TRBJ1-5; a possible D gene is TRBD1 (5 bases). Trimming stripped 2 bases from V and 1 base from J, with 12 bases between. This CDR3 is 16 amino acids long. Per germline, CDR1 LGHNA and CDR2 YNFKEQ. Written as DNA, the CDR3 is TGTGCCAGCAGCCAAATACAACGGGGGAGCAATCAGCCCCAGCATTTT. It encodes CASSQIQRGSNQPQHF.

V and J are TRBV11-3 and TRBJ2-1; unclear D gene. The CDR3 loop spans 14 amino acids. The germline CDR1 and CDR2 sequences are SGHNT and YENEEA. Trimming removed 1 base at V and 6 bases at J, with 10 bases between. The CDR3 sequence: CASSLGASSNEQFF. The DNA of the CDR3 is TGTGCCAGCAGCTTAGGTGCTAGTAGCAATGAGCAGTTCTTC.

This clone has a single count. The chain is built from TRBV7-2 and TRBJ2-3, with a tentative D call TRBD2 (6 bases). The length of the CDR3 is 16 residues. V was pared by 1 base and J by 2 bases, with 13 bases between. The germline V gene has CDR1 SGHTA and CDR2 FQGNSA. The CDR3 protein is CASSLGLERSTDTQYF. CDR3 DNA sequence: TGTGCCAGCAGCTTAGGACTAGAGAGGTCCACAGATACGCAGTATTTT.

The chain joins TRBV19 to TRBJ2-7; possibly TRBD1 or TRBD2 for D (5 bases each). Trimming left V 3 bases short and J 4 bases short, with 10 bases between. Germline V gene lookup returns CDR1 LNHDA and CDR2 SQIVND (reference sequence). This CDR3 comprises 13 residues. CDR3 sequence: CASSMRDGYEQYF. CDR3 DNA sequence: TGTGCCAGTAGTATGAGGGACGGGTACGAGCAGTACTTC. The variable domain in full, with the rest retrieved from reference TRBV19 and TRBJ2-7, is DGGITQSPKYLFRKEGQNVTLSCEQNLNHDAMYWYRQDPGQGLRLIYYSQIVNDFQKGDIAEGYSVSREKKESFPLTVTSAQKNPTAFYLCASSMRDGYEQYFGPGTRLTVT.

This chain links TRBV5-4 with TRBJ1-6; 8 bases align to TRBD1. This CDR3 spans 14 amino acids. Germline V gives CDR1 SGHNT, CDR2 YYREEE (reference sequence). J was trimmed by 7 bases and V by 2 bases; bases with no gene match: 2. CDR3: CASSFTGGNSPLHF. Here the CDR3 DNA reads TGTGCCAGCAGCTTTACAGGGGGAAATTCACCCCTCCACTTT. The full variable domain, in which reference TRBV5-4 and TRBJ1-6 provide the parts outside the CDR3, is ETGVTQSPTHLIKTRGQQVTLRCSSQSGHNTVSWYQQALGQGPQFIFQYYREEENGRGNFPPRFSGLQFPNYSSELNVNALELDDSALYLCASSFTGGNSPLHFGNGTRLTVT.

The gene calls are TRBV19 and TRBJ1-4, with TRBD1 matching 8 bases. Germline V gives CDR1 LNHDA, CDR2 SQIVND (reference sequence). The CDR3 is made up of 17 amino acids. V lost 4 bases to trimming and J lost 0 bases; unmatched junction nucleotides: 7. The CDR3 reads CASSTLGQATTNEKLFF. The CDR3 nucleotides are TGTGCCAGTAGTACCTTGGGACAGGCTACAACTAATGAAAAACTGTTTTTT.

The J gene is TRBJ2-5, the V gene TRBV28; D remains ambiguous. CDR1 is MDHEN and CDR2 is SYDVKM in the germline V gene. With 6 bases removed from V and 5 bases from J, the gap between germline ends came to 7 bases. This CDR3 is built from 11 residues. The CDR3 loop is CASRSEETQYF. The CDR3 DNA reads as TGTGCCAGCAGGAGCGAGGAGACCCAGTACTTC.

The chain carries TRBV28 and TRBJ2-3; 8 positions match TRBD2. Germline values: CDR1 MDHEN, CDR2 SYDVKM. J was trimmed by 0 bases and V by 6 bases; bases with no gene match: 2. The CDR3 extends over 14 amino acids. CDR3 in amino acids: CASRVAGSTDTQYF. CDR3 DNA: TGTGCCAGCAGGGTAGCGGGGAGCACAGATACGCAGTATTTT.

The chain joins TRBV29-1 to TRBJ2-3; D perhaps matches TRBD2 (6 bases). The germline V and J ends were trimmed by 3 bases and 0 bases, with 10 bases remaining between them. There are 14 residues in the CDR3. Per germline, CDR1 SQVTM and CDR2 ANQGSEA. Here the CDR3 DNA reads TGCAGCGTTGATAAGGGGACTAGCACAGATACGCAGTATTTT. Its protein product is CSVDKGTSTDTQYF.

This CDR3 is CASSPGLDYNEQFF. DNA of the CDR3: TGTGCCAGCAGTCCCGGACTAGACTACAATGAGCAGTTCTTC. The rearrangement uses TRBV27 and TRBJ2-1; 7 bases are a match to TRBD2. V was pared by 5 bases and J by 3 bases, with 4 bases of the junction left unmatched. This CDR3 comprises 14 residues. Germline CDR1 is MNHEY and CDR2 is SMNVEV (reference sequence).

The chain joins TRBV11-2 to TRBJ1-1; 10 nucleotides agree with TRBD1. CDR1 and CDR2 (germline): SGHAT, FQNNGV. With 5 bases clipped from V and 5 bases from J, the junction kept 11 bases outside the gene matches. This CDR3 contains 16 residues. In DNA form, the CDR3 reads TGTGCCAGCAGCCGCGTCGGACAGGGGGTGACTACTGAAGCTTTCTTT. Translating gives CASSRVGQGVTTEAFF.

The chain employs TRBV18 and TRBJ1-4, with TRBD1 as a possible D gene (5 bases). The V gene's germline CDR1 is KGHSH and CDR2 LQKENI. The CDR3 has 17 residues. V lost 3 bases and J lost 0, with 14 bases in between. For the CDR3, the DNA is TGTGCCAGCTCACCCAGGGTTGGCGGTCCAACTAATGAAAAACTGTTTTTT. Residues: CASSPRVGGPTNEKLFF.

In DNA form, the CDR3 reads TGTGCCAGCAGCTTCGTTAGCGGGAGGGGTAATGAGCAGTTCTTC. Protein sequence: CASSFVSGRGNEQFF. The rearrangement uses TRBV5-4 and TRBJ2-1; TRBD2 matches 11 bases. CDR1 and CDR2 (germline): SGHNT, YYREEE (reference sequence). Losses at the gene ends were 2 bases for V and 7 bases for J; bases not matched to a gene: 5. The CDR3 covers 15 residues.

This clone was observed once. The V call is TRBV7-9, the J call TRBJ1-1; 9 nucleotides align to TRBD1. CDR1 and CDR2 (germline): SEHNR, FQNEAQ (reference sequence). With 1 base clipped from V and 6 bases from J, the junction kept 6 bases outside the gene matches. The CDR3 is 15 residues long. Here the CDR3 DNA reads TGTGCCAGCAGCTTAGGGGAGGGACAGGGCGCTGAAGCTTTCTTT. This sequence encodes CASSLGEGQGAEAFF.

This clone was seen a single time. The J gene is TRBJ2-7, the V gene TRBV6-5; either TRBD1 or TRBD2 may supply D (5 bases each). This CDR3 is 15 amino acids long. The V and J ends lost 5 bases and 3 bases respectively, with 17 bases between them. The germline CDR1 and CDR2 sequences are MNHEY and SVGAGI. This chain's CDR3 is CASSAPGRPGYEQYF. CDR3 DNA: TGTGCCAGCAGTGCCCCGGGGCGTCCTGGCTACGAGCAGTACTTC.